One sample yielded the 20 T cell receptor beta chains listed below, sequenced in a study of spatial heterogeneity in lung cancer. A single record per CDR3 protein comes from TCRdb applying MiXCR to the 5' RACE reads. Of around 110,000 distinct CDR3 sequences in the sample, 12% were seen once. Time point here: blood at routine non-recurrence follow-up after resection. Frozen PBMC, nontumor lung or tumor provided whole RNA, which was sequenced unsorted. The specimen was PBMCs, collected at follow-up. These receptors all come from a male donor with early-stage non-small cell lung cancer.

This clonotype has more than one count but fewer than ten. The chain couples TRBV3-1 to TRBJ1-1; TRBD1 aligns across 9 bases. Trimming at V came to 3 bases and at J to 1 base, leaving 9 bases not matched to a gene. Per germline, CDR1 LGHDT and CDR2 YNNKEL (reference sequence). The CDR3 extends over 17 amino acids. CDR3 sequence reads: CASSHHGTGRTNTEAFF. DNA for the CDR3: TGTGCCAGCAGCCACCATGGGACAGGGCGTACGAACACTGAAGCTTTCTTT.

This sequence joins TRBV7-9 and TRBJ2-6, with 7 bases lining up with TRBD1. The CDR3 sequence is 19 residues long. Germline V gives CDR1 SEHNR, CDR2 FQNEAQ (reference sequence). The V segment lost 5 bases and the J segment 0 bases; nucleotides outside the gene matches: 13. CDR3 residues: CASSLPSGTVLSGANVLTF. In nucleotides, the CDR3 is TGTGCCAGCAGCCTCCCTTCGGGGACAGTCCTCTCTGGGGCCAACGTCCTGACTTTC.

This clonotype was detected a few times. This chain links TRBV27 with TRBJ1-6; the D gene is possibly TRBD1 (6 bases). V lost 5 bases, J lost 6 bases, and 14 bases lay in between. CDR3 length equals 15 residues. The germline gives CDR1 MNHEY, CDR2 SMNVEV (reference sequence). The CDR3 reads CASSPLNRVNSPLHF. Written as DNA, the CDR3 is TGTGCCAGCAGTCCCCTCAACAGGGTTAATTCACCCCTCCACTTT.

The CDR3 sequence is CASSPLPTPGNSYNEQFF. The CDR3 DNA sequence: TGTGCCAGCTCGCCCCTCCCGACGCCAGGGAACTCCTACAATGAGCAGTTCTTC. The chain combines TRBV18 with TRBJ2-1; the D gene is possibly TRBD1 (5 bases). Germline assignment: CDR1 KGHSH and CDR2 LQKENI. The CDR3 covers 18 residues. Between the trimmed V and J ends, which lost 6 bases and 0 bases, there was a span of 21 bases. Complete variable domain (other parts from reference TRBV18 and TRBJ2-1): NAGVMQNPRHLVRRRGQEARLRCSPMKGHSHVYWYRQLPEEGLKFMVYLQKENIIDESGMPKERFSAEFPKEGPSILRIQQVVRGDSAAYFCASSPLPTPGNSYNEQFFGPGTRLTVL.

This clonotype was seen only a few times. The chain employs TRBV5-4 and TRBJ2-5, with 7 bases fitting TRBD2. After removal of 9 bases from V and 2 bases from J, the junction contained 16 bases not matched to a gene. The CDR3 length is 16 residues. Germline CDR1 and CDR2: SGHNT and YYREEE (reference sequence). The CDR3 bases are TGTGCCATGCTCTTGGGCAGGCCGGGGGGACAAGAGACCCAGTACTTC. As protein: CAMLLGRPGGQETQYF.

V and J are TRBV5-1 and TRBJ2-5; D uncertain. The CDR3 has 13 residues. CDR1 and CDR2 from the germline V gene are SGHRS and YFSETQ. The V end was cut by 2 bases, the J end by 0 bases, with 5 bases between. The CDR3 loop reads CASSLGYQETQYF. The CDR3 DNA sequence: TGCGCCAGCAGCTTAGGGTACCAAGAGACCCAGTACTTC.

This clonotype was observed a handful of times. The chain is built from TRBV4-2 and TRBJ2-1; D is uncertain. CDR1 LGHNA and CDR2 YNFKEQ come from the germline V gene. The ends were cut back, 0 bases at V and 4 bases at J, with 10 bases in the middle. This CDR3 has 15 amino acids. In nucleotides, the CDR3 is TGTGCCAGCAGCCAAGACCCTGTCTCGTACAATGAGCAGTTCTTC. Translated: CASSQDPVSYNEQFF.

The J gene is TRBJ2-3, the V gene TRBV20-1; D may be TRBD2 (6 bases). CDR3 length: 15 amino acids. Trimming removed 3 bases at V and 0 bases at J, with 13 bases between. Looked up from germline, CDR1 is DFQATT and CDR2 is SNEGSKA (reference sequence). The CDR3 DNA sequence: TGCAGTGCTAGCGGGGGTTCTACTAGCACAGATACGCAGTATTTT. Its protein is CSASGGSTSTDTQYF.

This clonotype has a count of ten or more. This chain uses TRBV15 with TRBJ2-3; a weak D match, TRBD1 (6 bases). CDR1 and CDR2 from the germline V gene are LNHNV and YYDKDF (reference sequence). This CDR3 has 16 residues. V was shortened by 0 bases and J by 4 bases, with 14 bases between the two germline ends. This chain's CDR3 is CATSRDGPGEADTQYF. As DNA, the CDR3 is TGTGCCACCAGCAGAGATGGTCCAGGGGAAGCAGATACGCAGTATTTT.

This clonotype was detected many times. The rearrangement uses TRBV6-5 and TRBJ1-4, with 9 bases fitting TRBD1. Losses at the gene ends were 2 bases for V and 7 bases for J; bases not matched to a gene: 2. Germline CDR1 MNHEY, CDR2 SVGAGI. This CDR3 is 14 amino acids long. CDR3 sequence: CASSYRDRAEKLFF. As DNA, the CDR3 is TGTGCCAGCAGTTACCGGGACAGGGCTGAAAAACTGTTTTTT.

Only a few counts were recorded for this clonotype. The chain joins TRBV12-3 or TRBV12-4 to TRBJ1-6; unclear D gene. The CDR3 has 15 residues. With 6 bases removed from V and 7 bases from J, the gap between germline ends came to 16 bases. The CDR3: CASSVSGPLNSPLHF. The CDR3, as DNA: TGTGCCAGCAGCGTATCCGGACCGCTAAATTCACCCCTCCACTTT.

The V gene is TRBV6-5, the J gene TRBJ1-3; D call uncertain. Germline V lookup: CDR1 MNHEY, CDR2 SVGAGI. Trimming removed 5 bases at V and 2 bases at J, with 13 bases between. The CDR3 totals 15 residues. CDR3 sequence: CASSPNMPPGNTIYF. The CDR3 bases are TGTGCCAGCAGTCCCAACATGCCCCCTGGAAACACCATATATTTT.

This clonotype was detected only a few times. The V gene is TRBV7-3, the J gene TRBJ2-1, with 8 bases that match TRBD1. The CDR3 sequence is 15 residues long. Germline trimming cut 4 bases from V and 8 bases from J; bases unmatched to any gene: 10. Germline loops: CDR1 SGHTA, CDR2 FQGTGA. The DNA for the CDR3 is TGTGCCAGCAGCTCGCTCCAGGACAGGGAACATGAGCAGTTCTTC. This translates into CASSSLQDREHEQFF.

The CDR3 loop is CASSPGTVSNSPLHF. The CDR3 DNA reads TGTGCCAGCTCACCTGGGACAGTGTCCAATTCACCCCTCCACTTT. The chain joins TRBV18 to TRBJ1-6; TRBD1 agrees at 7 bases. Germline V lookup: CDR1 KGHSH, CDR2 LQKENI. V shed 3 bases, J shed 7 bases, and the junction held 6 bases outside the gene matches. This CDR3 has 15 residues.

This clonotype came up a few times. V and J are TRBV20-1 and TRBJ1-5; 8 bases align to TRBD1. This CDR3 has 15 residues. Germline-derived CDR1 and CDR2 are DFQATT and SNEGSKA (reference sequence). The V and J ends lost 0 bases and 7 bases, in that order; junction bases with no gene match: 8. The DNA of the CDR3 is TGCAGTGCTAGAGACAGCAGGGGGCCTCGGCAGCCCCAGCATTTT. Translated, it gives CSARDSRGPRQPQHF.

The chain couples TRBV4-1 to TRBJ2-1; perhaps TRBD2 as D (6 bases). The CDR3 spans 14 residues. Germline-derived CDR1 and CDR2 are MGHRA and YSYEKL. Trimming left V 5 bases short and J 5 bases short, with 13 bases between. CDR3 protein: CASSDLWGDNEQFF. The CDR3 DNA follows: TGCGCCAGCAGCGATTTGTGGGGGGACAATGAGCAGTTCTTC.

This clonotype has ten or more counts. The CDR3 reads CSAKREGSKTQYF. DNA for the CDR3: TGCAGTGCGAAGAGAGAGGGAAGCAAGACCCAGTACTTC. The J gene is TRBJ2-5, the V gene TRBV20-1; D may be TRBD2 (5 bases). Germline V gene sequence: CDR1 DFQATT, CDR2 SNEGSKA (reference sequence). This CDR3 contains 13 residues. Trimming stripped 6 bases from V and 6 bases from J, with 17 bases between.

This clonotype showed up many times. The gene calls are TRBV4-2 and TRBJ2-1, with D tentatively TRBD2 (6 bases). The germline V and J ends were trimmed by 4 bases and 6 bases, with 19 bases remaining between them. The CDR3 runs to 16 residues. Germline values: CDR1 LGHNA, CDR2 YNFKEQ. CDR3 sequence (DNA): TGTGCCAGCAGCCCGTTGTTTAGCGGAGGTCCCAATGAGCAGTTCTTC. The encoded protein is CASSPLFSGGPNEQFF.

The chain employs TRBV19 and TRBJ2-2; D possibly corresponds to TRBD1 (6 bases). This CDR3 is built from 15 residues. Trimming removed 6 bases at V and 1 base at J, with 12 bases between. Germline values: CDR1 LNHDA, CDR2 SQIVND (reference sequence). The CDR3 is CASSPQGRNTGELFF. The DNA of the CDR3 is TGTGCCAGTAGCCCTCAGGGGCGGAACACCGGGGAGCTGTTTTTT.

The V and J genes are TRBV6-4 and TRBJ1-1; D gene uncertain. V was clipped by 8 bases and J by 2 bases, with 15 bases between them. The length of the CDR3 is 14 residues. Germline V lookup: CDR1 MRHNA, CDR2 SNTAGT. The CDR3 here is CASRATTVNTEAFF. Written as DNA, the CDR3 is TGTGCCAGCCGCGCAACTACAGTCAACACTGAAGCTTTCTTT.